Following are 32 T cell receptor beta chains from one sample sequenced in a study of cytomegalovirus exposure and HLA in healthy donors. The PCR contained 60 Vbeta and 13 Jbeta primers. Produced via immunoSEQ multiplex PCR; TCRdb's table is partial and in-frame only. The sample holds 150,000 or so clones, 65% to 80% seen once. Sequencing input: PBMCs. These receptors were obtained from a woman in her twenties or thirties in good health and CMV-seronegative.

CDR3 coding DNA: TGTGCCAGTAATCAACAGGGTTACAATCAGCCCCAGCATTTT. Translation: CASNQQGYNQPQHF. The gene calls are TRBV19 and TRBJ1-5; tentative D call: TRBD1 (6 bases). This CDR3 is 14 amino acids long. Looked up from germline, CDR1 is LNHDA and CDR2 is SQIVND (reference sequence). Trimming cost V 7 bases and J 3 bases, with 13 bases left between them.

This chain joins TRBV7-9 and TRBJ2-3; D not resolved. Trimming removed 2 bases at V and 0 bases at J, with 6 bases between. Germline values: CDR1 SEHNR, CDR2 FQNEAQ (reference sequence). CDR3 size: 14 residues. Here the CDR3 DNA reads TGTGCCAGCAGCTTATATTCTAGCACAGATACGCAGTATTTT. It encodes CASSLYSSTDTQYF. The entire variable domain, with the rest obtained from reference TRBV7-9 and TRBJ2-3, is as follows: DTGVSQNPRHKITKRGQNVTFRCDPISEHNRLYWYRQTLGQGPEFLTYFQNEAQLEKSRLLSDRFSAERPKGSFSTLEIQRTEQGDSAMYLCASSLYSSTDTQYFGPGTRLTVL.

This clone occurred once. The CDR3 DNA follows: TGTGCCAGCAGCTTCCAGGGGTTGGGCTACACCTTC. Translated, it gives CASSFQGLGYTF. The genes are TRBV9 and TRBJ1-2, with D tentatively TRBD1 (6 bases). V dropped 4 bases and J dropped 8 bases, with 12 bases sitting between them. Germline loops: CDR1 SGDLS, CDR2 YYNGEE. CDR3 length: 12 residues.

The chain is built from TRBV28 and TRBJ2-3; TRBD2 agrees at 7 bases. This CDR3 is built from 19 residues. The V gene's germline CDR1 is MDHEN and CDR2 SYDVKM. Losses at the gene ends were 5 bases for V and 0 bases for J; bases not matched to a gene: 17. The CDR3 loop reads CASSHRGHRAGASTDTQYF. The CDR3 DNA follows: TGTGCCAGCAGTCACCGTGGGCATCGCGCGGGAGCTAGCACAGATACGCAGTATTTT. The whole variable domain, filled in from reference TRBV28 and TRBJ2-3, reads DVKVTQSSRYLVKRTGEKVFLECVQDMDHENMFWYRQDPGLGLRLIYFSYDVKMKEKGDIPEGYSVSREKKERFSLILESASTNQTSMYLCASSHRGHRAGASTDTQYFGPGTRLTVL.

In its sample, this clone was seen once. This chain links TRBV29-1 with TRBJ2-7, with 8 bases matching TRBD2. CDR1 is SQVTM, CDR2 ANQGSEA, per germline. V was pared by 0 bases and J by 4 bases, with 5 bases of the junction left unmatched. This CDR3 has 14 residues. CDR3 DNA: TGCAGCGTTGAAGATGGGGCTAGCGGGTACGAGCAGTACTTC. Protein sequence: CSVEDGASGYEQYF.

The chain joins TRBV7-9 to TRBJ1-4, with TRBD1 matching over 8 bases. The V segment lost 5 bases and the J segment 3 bases; nucleotides outside the gene matches: 8. Looked up from germline, CDR1 is SEHNR and CDR2 is FQNEAQ (reference sequence). The CDR3 is made up of 16 amino acids. Written as DNA, the CDR3 is TGTGCCAGCAGCCGACAGGGGTCCCTCCCTAATGAAAAACTGTTTTTT. This translates into CASSRQGSLPNEKLFF. The full variable domain, in which reference TRBV7-9 and TRBJ1-4 provide the parts outside the CDR3, is DTGVSQNPRHKITKRGQNVTFRCDPISEHNRLYWYRQTLGQGPEFLTYFQNEAQLEKSRLLSDRFSAERPKGSFSTLEIQRTEQGDSAMYLCASSRQGSLPNEKLFFGSGTQLSVL.

V gene TRBV28 combines with J gene TRBJ2-1, with 12 bases identical to TRBD2. The J segment lost 9 bases and the V segment lost 6 bases, leaving 6 bases of the junction unmatched. CDR1 MDHEN and CDR2 SYDVKM come from the germline V gene. CDR3 length: 14 amino acids. The CDR3 sequence is CASSLAGGPGEQFF. The DNA for the CDR3 is TGTGCCAGCAGCCTAGCGGGAGGGCCTGGTGAGCAGTTCTTC. Variable domain in full (rest from reference TRBV28 and TRBJ2-1): DVKVTQSSRYLVKRTGEKVFLECVQDMDHENMFWYRQDPGLGLRLIYFSYDVKMKEKGDIPEGYSVSREKKERFSLILESASTNQTSMYLCASSLAGGPGEQFFGPGTRLTVL.

The chain recombines TRBV6-1 with TRBJ1-5, with a possible D match to TRBD1 (5 bases). This CDR3 contains 15 residues. The V end lost 5 bases, the J end lost 5 bases, and 16 bases lay between the germline ends. Germline V CDR1 and CDR2: MNHNS, SASEGT. For the CDR3, the DNA is TGTGCCAGCAGTCAATCCGGGACTACATATCAGCCCCAGCATTTT. Translating gives CASSQSGTTYQPQHF.

The rearrangement joins TRBV2 to TRBJ1-2, with 8 bases identical to TRBD1. This CDR3 contains 13 residues. CDR1 and CDR2 (germline): SNHLY, FYNNEI. V lost 6 bases, J lost 1 base, and 1 base stayed unmatched. This CDR3 is CASRGQVNYGYTF. CDR3 bases: TGTGCCAGCAGGGGACAGGTTAACTATGGCTACACCTTC.

The chain couples TRBV5-1 to TRBJ2-2; D unresolved. Germline assignment: CDR1 SGHRS and CDR2 YFSETQ. Trimming shortened V by 4 bases and J by 1 base, and 5 bases separated the two germline ends. The CDR3 extends over 13 amino acids. CDR3 DNA: TGCGCCAGCAGCCTCCTGAACACCGGGGAGCTGTTTTTT. This translates into CASSLLNTGELFF.

The V gene is TRBV6-5, the J gene TRBJ1-2, with D possibly being TRBD1 (5 bases). The germline V gene encodes CDR1 MNHEY and CDR2 SVGAGI. This CDR3 spans 15 amino acids. The ends were cut back, 0 bases at V and 0 bases at J, with 8 bases in the middle. The CDR3 DNA sequence: TGTGCCAGCAGTTACTCCCGGGGGGCTAACTATGGCTACACCTTC. Amino acid sequence: CASSYSRGANYGYTF.

This chain links TRBV18 with TRBJ2-5, with 11 bases lining up with TRBD2. This CDR3 is built from 16 residues. Germline V gene data show CDR1 as KGHSH and CDR2 as LQKENI. V lost 3 bases to trimming and J lost 4 bases; unmatched junction nucleotides: 7. The CDR3 nucleotides read TGTGCCAGCTCACCGGCCGGGACTAGCGGAGGAGAGACCCAGTACTTC. Translation gives CASSPAGTSGGETQYF.

The V and J genes are TRBV7-6 and TRBJ2-3, with a possible D match to TRBD2 (5 bases). V was cut by 6 bases and J by 1 base, with 11 bases left in between. In germline, CDR1 is SGHVS, CDR2 FNYEAQ. The CDR3 runs 14 residues. This chain's CDR3 is CASSSSGRTDTQYF. CDR3 sequence (DNA): TGTGCCAGCAGTTCCAGCGGACGCACAGATACGCAGTATTTT.

V is TRBV5-1 and J is TRBJ2-7; tentative D call: TRBD1 (5 bases). The CDR3 is 14 amino acids. Germline loops: CDR1 SGHRS, CDR2 YFSETQ. The V and J ends lost 4 bases and 2 bases respectively, with 13 bases between them. CDR3 region: CASSLVRGAYEQYF. CDR3 coding DNA: TGCGCCAGCAGCCTGGTAAGGGGCGCCTACGAGCAGTACTTC.

In its sample, this clone was seen a few times. The rearrangement uses TRBV6-5 and TRBJ1-2; D gene unclear. The germline V gene encodes CDR1 MNHEY and CDR2 SVGAGI. CDR3 length equals 16 residues. Trimming removed 2 bases at V and 0 bases at J, with 13 bases between. The CDR3 is CASSYLAGKANYGYTF. The CDR3 DNA follows: TGTGCCAGCAGTTACCTGGCGGGGAAGGCTAACTATGGCTACACCTTC.

This clone was counted a few times. The chain employs TRBV6-5 and TRBJ2-5, with TRBD2 matching over 7 bases. The V and J ends lost 6 bases and 3 bases, in that order; junction bases with no gene match: 7. Germline lookup yields CDR1 MNHEY and CDR2 SVGAGI. This CDR3 region has 14 residues. CDR3 amino acids: CASRSPGLKETQYF. The DNA for the CDR3 is TGTGCCAGCAGGTCGCCGGGACTAAAAGAGACCCAGTACTTC.

The V call is TRBV27, the J call TRBJ1-1, with D hard to call. The CDR3 has 15 residues. V gave up 0 bases and J gave up 3 bases, with 11 bases separating them. From germline, CDR1 is MNHEY and CDR2 SMNVEV (reference sequence). The CDR3 reads CASSLSRGMDTEAFF. The DNA of the CDR3 is TGTGCCAGCAGTTTATCGAGAGGGATGGACACTGAAGCTTTCTTT.

This chain connects TRBV2 to TRBJ1-2; 8 bases are shared with TRBD1. The CDR3 covers 14 residues. The ends lost 10 bases at V and 4 bases at J; junction bases unmatched: 11. CDR1 is SNHLY, CDR2 FYNNEI, per germline. The CDR3 DNA follows: TGTGCCACCAGGACAGGGCGAGAAAGCTATGGCTACACCTTC. This translates into CATRTGRESYGYTF.

This sequence joins TRBV14 and TRBJ1-2; no clear D gene. The V end lost 0 bases, the J end lost 5 bases, and 7 bases lay between the germline ends. Looked up from germline, CDR1 is SGHDN and CDR2 is FVKESK. The length of the CDR3 is 13 residues. CDR3 nucleotides: TGTGCCAGCAGCCAAGATGAGTATTATGGCTACACCTTC. This encodes CASSQDEYYGYTF.

The rearrangement links TRBV7-3 to TRBJ2-3; 7 positions match TRBD2. The CDR3 contains 16 residues. The germline gives CDR1 SGHTA, CDR2 FQGTGA. J was trimmed by 4 bases and V by 1 base; bases with no gene match: 8. Here the CDR3 DNA reads TGTGCCAGCAGCTTAAGAGGCGGCGGGAGTGCAGATACGCAGTATTTT. Translated: CASSLRGGGSADTQYF.

The chain carries TRBV6-5 and TRBJ2-7; 10 bases align to TRBD2. Germline V gives CDR1 MNHEY, CDR2 SVGAGI. The V segment lost 2 bases and the J segment 3 bases; nucleotides outside the gene matches: 1. The CDR3 runs 14 residues. The CDR3 bases are TGTGCCAGCAGTTACAGCGGGGGGGGCTACGAGCAGTACTTC. This gives the protein CASSYSGGGYEQYF.

The rearrangement joins TRBV4-2 to TRBJ1-4; 9 nucleotides match TRBD1. With V trimmed by 10 bases and J by 8 bases, 8 bases remained unmatched. The CDR3 is 13 residues long. Germline CDR1 and CDR2: LGHNA and YNFKEQ. The CDR3 bases are TGTGCCACCAAGACAGGGGGTGAAGAAAAACTGTTTTTT. It codes for CATKTGGEEKLFF.

As regards this clone: The junction does not match germline at one end; this may be a read error. Other DNA sequences within the sample encode an identical CDR3. The genes are TRBV4-2 and TRBJ2-1; D may be TRBD1 (5 bases). Germline-derived CDR1 and CDR2 are LGHNA and YNFKEQ. This CDR3 is 18 amino acids long. CDR3 DNA: TGTGCCAGCAGCCACCACATCCGCGGCGACAGCTCCGACAATGAGCAGTTCTTC. This translates into CASSHHIRGDSSDNEQFF.

The gene calls are TRBV6-6 and TRBJ1-4, with D possibly TRBD1 on 5 matching bases. Between the trimmed V and J ends, which lost 5 bases and 3 bases, there was a span of 7 bases. The germline V gene has CDR1 MNHNY and CDR2 SVGAGI (reference sequence). This CDR3 has 13 residues. The CDR3: CASSDRSNEKLFF. DNA for the CDR3: TGTGCCAGCAGTGACAGATCTAATGAAAAACTGTTTTTT.

In its sample, this clone was seen a few times. V is TRBV5-1 and J is TRBJ1-5, with 8 bases lining up with TRBD1. V lost 6 bases to trimming and J lost 2 bases; unmatched junction nucleotides: 10. Germline V gene sequence: CDR1 SGHRS, CDR2 YFSETQ. This CDR3 has 16 residues. DNA for the CDR3: TGCGCCAGCATCTCGACAGGGGCAACCGGCAATCAGCCCCAGCATTTT. The encoded protein is CASISTGATGNQPQHF.

This rearrangement joins TRBV5-4 to TRBJ1-6, with a weak D call TRBD1 (6 bases). Germline CDR1 reads SGHNT; CDR2 reads YYREEE (reference sequence). This CDR3 comprises 14 residues. V was shortened by 2 bases and J by 6 bases, with 9 bases between the two germline ends. This CDR3 reads CASSFLQGNSPLHF. The DNA of the CDR3 is TGTGCCAGCAGCTTTTTACAGGGTAATTCACCCCTCCACTTT.

This chain joins TRBV28 and TRBJ2-5; 8 bases match TRBD1. This CDR3 spans 16 amino acids. Per germline, CDR1 MDHEN and CDR2 SYDVKM. Trimming cost V 2 bases and J 2 bases; bases outside gene matches: 7. The CDR3 here is CASSLGGTGPQETQYF. CDR3 nucleotides: TGTGCCAGCAGTTTAGGCGGGACAGGACCGCAAGAGACCCAGTACTTC.

This clone was seen a handful of times. The CDR3 reads CASSPGTVGGWAGNTIYF. CDR3 DNA: TGTGCCAGCAGCCCTGGGACAGTGGGGGGCTGGGCTGGAAACACCATATATTTT. The chain recombines TRBV7-6 with TRBJ1-3; 7 nucleotides line up with TRBD1. CDR3 length equals 18 residues. Looked up from germline, CDR1 is SGHVS and CDR2 is FNYEAQ. Germline trimming cut 5 bases from V and 2 bases from J; bases unmatched to any gene: 15.

The CDR3 DNA is TGTGCCAGTAACCCACAGGTTGGGTCCTATAATTCACCCCTCCACTTT. Encoded protein: CASNPQVGSYNSPLHF. This chain joins TRBV19 and TRBJ1-6; tentative D call: TRBD1 (5 bases). Trimming shortened V by 7 bases and J by 1 base, and 14 bases separated the two germline ends. This CDR3 contains 16 residues. The V gene's germline CDR1 is LNHDA and CDR2 SQIVND (reference sequence).

The chain is built from TRBV7-2 and TRBJ1-3; the D is unclear. The CDR3 totals 15 residues. Trimming shortened V by 5 bases and J by 1 base, and 12 bases separated the two germline ends. The germline CDR1 and CDR2 sequences are SGHTA and FQGNSA. The CDR3 DNA is TGTGCCAGCAGCCCCGAATCGGGTTCTGGAAACACCATATATTTT. Protein: CASSPESGSGNTIYF. Full variable domain (outside the CDR3, taken from reference TRBV7-2 and TRBJ1-3): GAGVSQSPSNKVTEKGKDVELRCDPISGHTALYWYRQSLGQGLEFLIYFQGNSAPDKSGLPSDRFSAERTGGSVSTLTIQRTQQEDSAVYLCASSPESGSGNTIYFGEGSWLTVV.

The rearrangement uses TRBV19 and TRBJ1-5, with D uncertain. The CDR3 sequence is 15 residues long. The V end lost 5 bases, the J end lost 0 bases, and 11 bases lay between the germline ends. Germline-derived CDR1 and CDR2 are LNHDA and SQIVND (reference sequence). The CDR3 DNA follows: TGTGCCAGTAGTGAAACGGGATATAGCAATCAGCCCCAGCATTTT. This encodes CASSETGYSNQPQHF.

The rearrangement uses TRBV9 and TRBJ2-2; TRBD2 agrees at 11 bases. Germline lookup yields CDR1 SGDLS and CDR2 YYNGEE. Trimming cost V 3 bases and J 6 bases; bases outside gene matches: 10. The CDR3 contains 17 residues. This CDR3 is CASSEEPSGGLPGELFF. CDR3 DNA: TGTGCCAGCAGCGAAGAACCTAGCGGGGGGCTTCCCGGGGAGCTGTTTTTT.